These 8 T cell receptor beta chains came from one sample sequenced in a study of human T cells and chemical hapten exposure. As for time point: pre-sensitization, week 0. The treatment was: therapeutic diphenylcyclopropenone sensitization with weekly scalp DPC. TCRdb analysed the RACE reads with MiXCR anew, one entry per CDR3 protein. The sample carries around 300,000 distinct CDR3 sequences, around 5.5% recorded once. The source was whole blood, collected in connection with sensitization to the hapten diphenylcyclopropenone (DPC). The receptor source for this set is a woman between 18 and 29 years old with alopecia areata. Some clones in this sample may be carry-over from other donors' samples.

This clonotype was seen many times. The rearrangement joins TRBV28 to TRBJ1-4; D call uncertain. Looked up from germline, CDR1 is MDHEN and CDR2 is SYDVKM. This CDR3 is 11 amino acids long. V lost 3 bases to trimming and J lost 10 bases, with 6 bases between them. This CDR3 is CASSLEGKLFF. The DNA for the CDR3 is TGTGCCAGCAGTTTGGAGGGAAAACTGTTTTTT.

This clonotype was recorded at least ten times. The genes are TRBV29-1 and TRBJ1-1; D possibly corresponds to TRBD1 (6 bases). V gave up 8 bases and J gave up 3 bases, with 10 bases separating them. Germline lookup yields CDR1 SQVTM and CDR2 ANQGSEA. The CDR3 consists of 11 residues. CDR3 loop: CSSTGYTEAFF. The CDR3 bases are TGCAGCTCAACAGGGTACACTGAAGCTTTCTTT.

In this sample, this clonotype turned up many times. The V call is TRBV6-2 or TRBV6-3, the J call TRBJ1-1; the D gene is possibly TRBD1 (5 bases). CDR1 and CDR2 (germline): MNHEY, SVGEGT. CDR3 size: 13 residues. Trimming left V 7 bases short and J 3 bases short, with 12 bases between. The CDR3 here is CASNKGMDTEAFF. The CDR3 DNA follows: TGTGCCAGCAACAAGGGGATGGACACTGAAGCTTTCTTT.

This clonotype appeared a few times. J is TRBJ1-3 and V is TRBV5-1; no firm D call. Trimming pared 4 bases from V and 0 bases from J, leaving 11 bases between. CDR1 and CDR2 (germline): SGHRS, YFSETQ. The CDR3 consists of 15 residues. CDR3 nucleotides: TGCGCCAGCAGCGAGGGAGGAGGCTCTGGAAACACCATATATTTT. Protein product: CASSEGGGSGNTIYF.

This clonotype occurred a few times. The gene calls are TRBV12-3 or TRBV12-4 and TRBJ2-5; perhaps TRBD2 as D (7 bases). V dropped 7 bases and J dropped 4 bases, with 13 bases sitting between them. The CDR3 totals 13 residues. The CDR3 is CASTRGGAETQYF. For the CDR3, the DNA is TGTGCCAGCACGAGGGGGGGGGCAGAGACCCAGTACTTC.

V and J are TRBV12-3 or TRBV12-4 and TRBJ2-2; 8 bases match TRBD2. V lost 3 bases, J lost 6 bases, and 6 bases stayed unmatched. The length of the CDR3 is 15 residues. The DNA of the CDR3 is TGTGCCAGCAGTTTGGAGCGGGGGATTTCCGGGGAGCTGTTTTTT. Protein sequence: CASSLERGISGELFF.

This clonotype was seen more than once but under ten times. The chain uses TRBV2 and TRBJ2-6, with D perhaps matching TRBD1 (5 bases). Germline V CDR1 and CDR2: SNHLY, FYNNEI. CDR3 length: 15 amino acids. Trimming took off 3 bases at V and 3 bases at J, with 9 bases between the two ends. The CDR3 nucleotides read TGTGCCAGCAGTGATCAGGGCATTGGGGCCAACGTCCTGACTTTC. The encoded protein is CASSDQGIGANVLTF. The complete variable domain, with remaining parts taken from reference TRBV2 and TRBJ2-6, reads EPEVTQTPSHQVTQMGQEVILRCVPISNHLYFYWYRQILGQKVEFLVSFYNNEISEKSEIFDDQFSVERPDGSNFTLKIRSTKLEDSAMYFCASSDQGIGANVLTFGAGSRLTVL.

This clonotype was detected a few times. The chain employs TRBV14 and TRBJ2-2, with D tentatively TRBD1 (6 bases). The CDR3 consists of 15 residues. CDR1 and CDR2 from the germline V gene are SGHDN and FVKESK. Trimming took off 6 bases at V and 4 bases at J, with 15 bases between the two ends. The chain's CDR3 is CASSGTSLTTGELFF. The CDR3 nucleotides are TGTGCCAGCAGTGGGACATCTCTGACCACCGGGGAGCTGTTTTTT. The whole variable domain, filled in from reference TRBV14 and TRBJ2-2, reads EAGVTQFPSHSVIEKGQTVTLRCDPISGHDNLYWYRRVMGKEIKFLLHFVKESKQDESGMPNNRFLAERTGGTYSTLKVQPAELEDSGVYFCASSGTSLTTGELFFGEGSRLTVL.